The 12 T cell receptor beta chains below were found in one sample sequenced in a study of T cells in localized non-small cell lung cancer. Generated by immunoSEQ multiplex PCR, the TCRdb table keeps only in-frame clones and is missing some. The sample carries more than 20,000 clones, roughly nine tenths recorded once. The sample consisted of PBMCs, taken before any cancer treatment. The receptor source for this set is a man aged 35-69 years with stage II squamous cell lung carcinoma.

This clone appeared a single time. The rearrangement links TRBV5-1 to TRBJ2-7, with TRBD2 matching over 12 bases. Losses at the gene ends were 3 bases for V and 4 bases for J; bases not matched to a gene: 8. The V gene's germline CDR1 is SGHRS and CDR2 YFSETQ. The CDR3 spans 16 residues. CDR3 in amino acids: CASSWGGTSGSYEQYF. The DNA for the CDR3 is TGCGCCAGCAGCTGGGGCGGGACTAGCGGGTCTTACGAGCAGTACTTC.

J is TRBJ1-5 and V is TRBV15, with a possible D match to TRBD1 (5 bases). Deletions cut 5 bases from V and 6 bases from J, with 17 bases between. The CDR3 runs to 15 residues. Germline V gene sequence: CDR1 LNHNV, CDR2 YYDKDF (reference sequence). The chain's CDR3 is CATSERRGGGQPQHF. CDR3 in DNA: TGTGCCACCAGCGAACGGCGGGGGGGAGGTCAGCCCCAGCATTTT.

The chain employs TRBV21-1 and TRBJ1-6. TRBV21-1 is shown as a pseudogene. The CDR3 covers 18 residues. The CDR3 DNA reads TGTGCCAGCAGCAACCCGGGGCCTTGGAGCTCCTATAATTCACCCCTCCACTTT. This sequence encodes CASSNPGPWSSYNSPLHF.

V and J are TRBV6-5 and TRBJ2-7; D might be TRBD2 (6 bases). Trimming removed 0 bases from V and 4 bases from J, with 13 bases in between. From germline, CDR1 is MNHEY and CDR2 SVGAGI. There are 15 residues in the CDR3. The CDR3 is CASSYSRGKWYEQYF. The CDR3 DNA follows: TGTGCCAGCAGTTACTCACGGGGGAAATGGTACGAGCAGTACTTC.

The sample holds a few counts of this clone. The chain employs TRBV28 and TRBJ1-2, with TRBD1 as a possible D gene (6 bases). Looked up from germline, CDR1 is MDHEN and CDR2 is SYDVKM. With 7 bases removed from V and 0 bases from J, the gap between germline ends came to 15 bases. The CDR3 is 15 residues long. CDR3 DNA sequence: TGTGCCAGCACCATCGGGGGCGTTTCTAACTATGGCTACACCTTC. Translation gives CASTIGGVSNYGYTF.

The V call is TRBV10-1, the J call TRBJ2-3; D possibly corresponds to TRBD2 (6 bases). The CDR3 is 15 residues long. In germline, CDR1 is WNHNN, CDR2 SYGVQD (reference sequence). V was trimmed by 2 bases and J by 0 bases, leaving 9 bases between them. CDR3 protein: CASSEGLTSTDTQYF. The CDR3 bases are TGCGCCAGCAGTGAGGGACTAACTAGCACAGATACGCAGTATTTT.

The chain employs TRBV5-1 and TRBJ1-2, with D hard to call. V was trimmed by 4 bases and J by 4 bases, leaving 14 bases between them. Germline V gene sequence: CDR1 SGHRS, CDR2 YFSETQ. This CDR3 has 14 residues. CDR3 amino acids: CASSLSAGVYGYTF. The CDR3 region has the DNA TGCGCCAGCAGCCTTTCAGCCGGCGTCTATGGCTACACCTTC.

Only a few counts were recorded for this clone. The chain links TRBV10-3 to TRBJ2-5; a possible D gene is TRBD2 (5 bases). Trimming left V 0 bases short and J 5 bases short, with 10 bases between. The CDR3 is 14 amino acids. Looked up from germline, CDR1 is ENHRY and CDR2 is SYGVKD. The CDR3 nucleotides are TGTGCCATCAGTGAGTCGAGAGGGCTGGAGACCCAGTACTTC. Protein sequence: CAISESRGLETQYF.

The chain links TRBV2 to TRBJ2-3, with D hard to call. The CDR3 loop spans 15 amino acids. Germline V gives CDR1 SNHLY, CDR2 FYNNEI. Trimming took off 4 bases at V and 2 bases at J, with 13 bases between the two ends. Here the CDR3 DNA reads TGTGCCAGCAGTGTTGGAACAACTACCACAGATACGCAGTATTTT. Amino acid sequence: CASSVGTTTTDTQYF. The variable domain in full, completed from reference TRBV2 and TRBJ2-3, reads EPEVTQTPSHQVTQMGQEVILRCVPISNHLYFYWYRQILGQKVEFLVSFYNNEISEKSEIFDDQFSVERPDGSNFTLKIRSTKLEDSAMYFCASSVGTTTTDTQYFGPGTRLTVL.

This chain uses TRBV9 with TRBJ2-1, with D possibly TRBD1 on 6 matching bases. The CDR3 sequence is 20 residues long. Trimming shortened V by 4 bases and J by 0 bases, and 26 bases separated the two germline ends. Germline-derived CDR1 and CDR2 are SGDLS and YYNGEE. The CDR3: CASSFNREGPIISSYNEQFF. For the CDR3, the DNA is TGTGCCAGCAGCTTTAACAGGGAAGGTCCAATAATTAGCTCCTACAATGAGCAGTTCTTC.

The CDR3, as DNA: TGTGCCAGCAGTTCTTCCCTGACAGTTTGGACGCAGTATTTT. This codes for CASSSSLTVWTQYF. V and J are TRBV2 and TRBJ2-3; D possibly corresponds to TRBD1 (5 bases). The ends were cut back, 5 bases at V and 9 bases at J, with 18 bases in the middle. CDR1 is SNHLY and CDR2 is FYNNEI in the germline V gene. The CDR3 covers 14 residues.

This CDR3 is CASTAFTDTQYF. Here the CDR3 DNA reads TGTGCCAGCACCGCATTTACAGATACGCAGTATTTT. V is TRBV2 and J is TRBJ2-3; D is unclear. The CDR3 totals 12 residues. CDR1 is SNHLY and CDR2 is FYNNEI in the germline V gene. Trimming pared 7 bases from V and 3 bases from J, leaving 8 bases between.